These 32 T cell receptor beta chains came from one sample sequenced in a study of blood T cells in healthy people across ages. With a J-beta primer mix and a sample-barcoded 5' primer, a second PCR ran roughly 7 to 11 cycles. Using its own MiXCR run on the 5' RACE reads, TCRdb lists one record per CDR3 protein. The data show 1.5 million to 2 million distinct CDR3 sequences, 49% seen once. The sequencing sample was made of blood. These receptors all stem from a woman in her forties in good health.

This clonotype showed up just a few times. The CDR3 coding sequence is TGTGCCAGCAGCACCCCCCTTCCAGGGGTCCAAGAGACCCAGTACTTC. Residues: CASSTPLPGVQETQYF. The V and J genes are TRBV7-2 and TRBJ2-5; tentatively, D is TRBD1 (6 bases). The CDR3 runs 16 residues. Germline V lookup: CDR1 SGHTA, CDR2 FQGNSA. Trimming took off 5 bases at V and 1 base at J, with 17 bases between the two ends.

The rearrangement uses TRBV20-1 and TRBJ2-7, with 9 bases matching TRBD1. Trimming at V came to 3 bases and at J to 3 bases, leaving 12 bases not matched to a gene. Germline lookup yields CDR1 DFQATT and CDR2 SNEGSKA (reference sequence). The CDR3 contains 16 residues. This CDR3 is CSASIVDRGMVYEQYF. CDR3 coding DNA: TGCAGTGCTAGTATCGTCGACAGGGGGATGGTCTACGAGCAGTACTTC.

This clonotype was recorded a few times. The genes are TRBV6-5 and TRBJ2-7; D ambiguous. The V gene's germline CDR1 is MNHEY and CDR2 SVGAGI. V shed 0 bases and J shed 0 bases, with 21 bases lying between them. This CDR3 region has 19 residues. The CDR3 sequence is CASSYSRLTPGIASYEQYF. The DNA of the CDR3 is TGTGCCAGCAGTTACTCGAGGTTGACCCCGGGCATAGCCTCCTACGAGCAGTACTTC.

The chain uses TRBV24-1 and TRBJ1-5; TRBD1 aligns across 8 bases. From germline, CDR1 is KGHDR and CDR2 SFDVKD. J gave up 7 bases and V 3 bases, and 10 bases lay outside the gene matches. CDR3 length: 16 residues. In DNA, the CDR3 is TGTGCCACCAGTGATAATTCAGGGGGCACGGGACAGCCCCAGCATTTT. Translated, it gives CATSDNSGGTGQPQHF.

The rearrangement links TRBV28 to TRBJ1-5; 7 nucleotides agree with TRBD1. The length of the CDR3 is 17 residues. V was pared by 6 bases and J by 2 bases, with 13 bases of the junction left unmatched. Germline-derived CDR1 and CDR2 are MDHEN and SYDVKM. The CDR3 is CASSRRGTAGRNQPQHF. The CDR3 DNA reads TGTGCCAGCAGCCGTAGAGGGACAGCCGGTCGCAATCAGCCCCAGCATTTT. Combining the CDR3 with reference TRBV28 and TRBJ1-5 gives the whole variable domain DVKVTQSSRYLVKRTGEKVFLECVQDMDHENMFWYRQDPGLGLRLIYFSYDVKMKEKGDIPEGYSVSREKKERFSLILESASTNQTSMYLCASSRRGTAGRNQPQHFGDGTRLSIL.

This clonotype appeared a few times. V and J are TRBV28 and TRBJ1-2; 7 bases are shared with TRBD1. Germline loops: CDR1 MDHEN, CDR2 SYDVKM. V dropped 2 bases and J dropped 6; count of bases not matched to a gene: 6. This CDR3 spans 14 amino acids. The CDR3 DNA reads TGTGCCAGCAGTTTACTAGTGACAGGGAATGGCTACACCTTC. This translates into CASSLLVTGNGYTF.

This chain connects TRBV6-5 to TRBJ1-2, with D perhaps matching TRBD1 (5 bases). This CDR3 is built from 13 residues. Germline assignment: CDR1 MNHEY and CDR2 SVGAGI. V was clipped by 5 bases and J by 4 bases, with 11 bases between them. In DNA form, the CDR3 reads TGTGCCAGCAGTGGGACCGCGCGCTATGGCTACACCTTC. This translates into CASSGTARYGYTF.

This chain links TRBV27 with TRBJ2-7, with D unresolved. CDR3 length equals 13 residues. Germline V CDR1 and CDR2: MNHEY, SMNVEV (reference sequence). Trimming stripped 3 bases from V and 6 bases from J, with 12 bases between. The DNA of the CDR3 is TGTGCCAGCAGTTTTAATAGCAGTGCCGAGCAGTACTTC. Translating gives CASSFNSSAEQYF.

The chain is built from TRBV7-9 and TRBJ2-5, with D maybe TRBD1 (5 bases). The germline CDR1 and CDR2 sequences are SEHNR and FQNEAQ (reference sequence). The V end was cut by 6 bases, the J end by 1 base, with 12 bases between. The CDR3 covers 14 residues. The CDR3 sequence is CASSPGDSQETQYF. CDR3 nucleotides: TGTGCCAGCAGTCCCGGTGACAGCCAAGAGACCCAGTACTTC.

The sample holds one count of this clonotype. The rearrangement joins TRBV7-2 to TRBJ2-4; D is perhaps TRBD2 (6 bases). From germline, CDR1 is SGHTA and CDR2 FQGNSA. Trimming shortened V by 2 bases and J by 3 bases, and 8 bases separated the two germline ends. CDR3 length: 14 residues. The CDR3: CASSLWGDKNIQYF. The CDR3 region has the DNA TGTGCCAGCAGCTTATGGGGGGACAAAAACATTCAGTACTTC.

The chain has TRBV28 and TRBJ1-1; weak D call: TRBD1 (6 bases). Per the germline V gene, CDR1 is MDHEN and CDR2 is SYDVKM. This CDR3 has 15 residues. Between the trimmed V and J ends, which lost 5 bases and 5 bases, there was a span of 18 bases. In nucleotides, the CDR3 is TGTGCCAGCAGTCTCCAAGGCACAGGGAGGACTGAAGCTTTCTTT. Translation: CASSLQGTGRTEAFF. Supplemented by reference TRBV28 and TRBJ1-1, the full variable domain reads DVKVTQSSRYLVKRTGEKVFLECVQDMDHENMFWYRQDPGLGLRLIYFSYDVKMKEKGDIPEGYSVSREKKERFSLILESASTNQTSMYLCASSLQGTGRTEAFFGQGTRLTVV.

The V gene is TRBV6-2 or TRBV6-3, the J gene TRBJ2-6; 8 bases fit TRBD1. The CDR3 extends over 14 amino acids. J was trimmed by 2 bases and V by 10 bases; bases with no gene match: 4. Germline loops: CDR1 MNHEY, CDR2 SVGEGT. The CDR3 here is CATRTGTGANVLTF. CDR3 in DNA: TGTGCCACCCGGACAGGGACTGGGGCCAACGTCCTGACTTTC.

The chain joins TRBV5-1 to TRBJ2-7; D is uncertain. The CDR3 length is 12 residues. The germline V gene has CDR1 SGHRS and CDR2 YFSETQ. V was clipped by 1 base and J by 7 bases, with 9 bases between them. CDR3 coding DNA: TGCGCCAGCAGCTTGCCCTCCCGGGAGCAGTACTTC. Protein: CASSLPSREQYF.

The V gene is TRBV7-2, the J gene TRBJ2-7, with D possibly matching TRBD2 (6 bases). Near its end, the DNA agrees better with TRBJ2-5, so the J call may be wrong. The CDR3 contains 16 residues. The germline gives CDR1 SGHTA, CDR2 FQGNSA. The CDR3 sequence: CASSSGSLGGGETQYF. DNA of the CDR3: TGTGCCAGCAGCTCAGGGAGTCTGGGGGGTGGGGAGACCCAGTACTTC.

This clonotype was counted a few times. The gene calls are TRBV4-3 and TRBJ1-2, with D possibly matching TRBD1 (6 bases). This CDR3 has 13 amino acids. V lost 0 bases to trimming and J lost 8 bases, with 10 bases between them. Germline V gene data show CDR1 as LGHNA and CDR2 as YSLEER. The chain's CDR3 is CASSQDRRGGYTF. CDR3 sequence (DNA): TGCGCCAGCAGCCAAGATAGGAGGGGGGGCTACACCTTC.

The rearrangement links TRBV7-2 to TRBJ2-1; D might be TRBD1 (6 bases). The germline gives CDR1 SGHTA, CDR2 FQGNSA. The CDR3 length is 14 residues. V lost 3 bases and J 10 bases, leaving 16 bases between the germline ends. Here the CDR3 reads CASSFQGTSYEQFF. For the CDR3, the DNA is TGTGCCAGCAGCTTTCAGGGGACCTCCTACGAGCAGTTCTTC.

The V call is TRBV7-9, the J call TRBJ2-1; 10 nucleotides line up with TRBD1. Germline V lookup: CDR1 SEHNR, CDR2 FQNEAQ (reference sequence). Trimming removed 5 bases from V and 1 base from J; junction bases left unmatched: 11. This CDR3 comprises 18 residues. CDR3 sequence (DNA): TGTGCCAGCAGCCCGTCGCCGGGACAGGGGAAATCCTACAATGAGCAGTTCTTC. It specifies CASSPSPGQGKSYNEQFF.

The chain carries TRBV6-5 and TRBJ2-1; TRBD2 is a possible D gene (5 bases). Between the trimmed V and J ends, which lost 5 bases and 8 bases, there was a span of 13 bases. The CDR3 length is 13 residues. Looked up from germline, CDR1 is MNHEY and CDR2 is SVGAGI. The chain's CDR3 is CASSDVYGDEQFF. The CDR3 DNA is TGTGCCAGCAGTGACGTTTACGGGGATGAGCAGTTCTTC.

The chain is built from TRBV9 and TRBJ2-5, with TRBD2 matching 15 bases. Germline CDR1 reads SGDLS; CDR2 reads YYNGEE. The V gene end was trimmed by 3 bases and the J gene end by 9 bases; junction bases not matched to a gene: 6. The CDR3 spans 15 residues. The DNA for the CDR3 is TGTGCCAGCAGCGAGGGAGGACTAGCGGGGGGGTCCCAGTACTTC. It yields the protein CASSEGGLAGGSQYF.

V usage is TRBV5-1 and J usage is TRBJ2-5; a possible D gene is TRBD2 (6 bases). V was pared by 3 bases and J by 1 base, with 16 bases between. The CDR3 has 16 residues. Germline loops: CDR1 SGHRS, CDR2 YFSETQ. The CDR3 protein is CASSSSWGVSQETQYF. Written as DNA, the CDR3 is TGCGCCAGCAGCTCTTCCTGGGGGGTGAGCCAAGAGACCCAGTACTTC.

J is TRBJ2-3 and V is TRBV24-1; TRBD1 agrees at 8 bases. Germline trimming cut 4 bases from V and 5 bases from J; bases unmatched to any gene: 7. Germline V lookup: CDR1 KGHDR, CDR2 SFDVKD. The CDR3 is 15 amino acids. CDR3 sequence: CATSDTGGSRDTQYF. CDR3 nucleotides: TGTGCCACCAGTGACACAGGGGGGAGTAGAGATACGCAGTATTTT.

In this sample, this clonotype turned up a few times. This CDR3 reads CASSLPFNSPLHF. CDR3 coding DNA: TGTGCCAGCAGTTTACCATTTAATTCACCCCTCCACTTT. This chain uses TRBV28 with TRBJ1-6; D remains ambiguous. CDR1 and CDR2 from the germline V gene are MDHEN and SYDVKM. V lost 2 bases and J 6 bases, leaving 5 bases between the germline ends. The CDR3 has 13 residues. Full variable domain (missing parts from reference TRBV28 and TRBJ1-6): DVKVTQSSRYLVKRTGEKVFLECVQDMDHENMFWYRQDPGLGLRLIYFSYDVKMKEKGDIPEGYSVSREKKERFSLILESASTNQTSMYLCASSLPFNSPLHFGNGTRLTVT.

The chain carries TRBV25-1 and TRBJ1-6; 7 bases line up with TRBD1. Germline V gives CDR1 MGHDK, CDR2 SYGVNS. The CDR3 totals 14 residues. V shed 2 bases and J 7 bases; nucleotides not matched to a gene: 2. DNA for the CDR3: TGTGCCAGCAGTGAAAGCAGGGGGAATTCACCCCTCCACTTT. This encodes CASSESRGNSPLHF.

This clonotype showed up just a few times. The CDR3 protein is CASSVGTATDTQYF. The CDR3 nucleotides are TGTGCCAGCAGCGTAGGAACAGCTACAGATACGCAGTATTTT. This rearrangement joins TRBV9 to TRBJ2-3; D is undetermined. This CDR3 comprises 14 residues. Germline V CDR1 and CDR2: SGDLS, YYNGEE. V dropped 0 bases and J dropped 3 bases, with 8 bases sitting between them.

The chain recombines TRBV7-2 with TRBJ2-1; the D is unclear. The CDR3 spans 14 residues. The V end was cut by 2 bases, the J end by 3 bases, with 8 bases between. The germline V gene has CDR1 SGHTA and CDR2 FQGNSA. The CDR3 reads CASSLLSNYNEQFF. Here the CDR3 DNA reads TGTGCCAGCAGCTTATTGTCTAACTACAATGAGCAGTTCTTC.

As to this clonotype: An end of the junction differs from the germline gene, which may be a read error. The chain recombines TRBV6-5 with TRBJ2-4; TRBD2 is a possible D gene (6 bases). This CDR3 has 13 amino acids. From germline, CDR1 is MNHEY and CDR2 SVGAGI. Here the CDR3 DNA reads TGTGCCAGCAGTGACTCTAGCGTAGACATTCAGTACTTC. It is translated as CASSDSSVDIQYF.

This clonotype was observed once. The chain couples TRBV6-2 or TRBV6-3 to TRBJ2-4, with 7 bases fitting TRBD1. The end of the DNA is better explained by TRBJ2-7, so the J call may be wrong. CDR1 MNHEY and CDR2 SVGEGT come from the germline V gene. The CDR3 runs 16 residues. The CDR3 DNA reads TGTGCCAGCAGTATTAGATCCGGGACAGTCGCCTACGAGCAGTACTTC. Translation: CASSIRSGTVAYEQYF.

Notes on this clonotype: Since a much larger clone is just one base distant, this may be a read error. The chain recombines TRBV6-6 with TRBJ2-3; 12 nucleotides align to TRBD2. Germline V gene data show CDR1 as MNHNY and CDR2 as SVGAGI (reference sequence). The CDR3 length is 14 residues. The CDR3 protein is CATATSGGTDTRYF. CDR3 in DNA: TGTGCCACCGCGACTAGCGGGGGCACAGATACGCGGTATTTT.

V gene TRBV20-1 combines with J gene TRBJ1-2, with TRBD1 matching over 7 bases. The trim removed 0 bases at V and 10 bases at J, leaving 17 bases unmatched. The CDR3 has 16 amino acids. Germline V gene lookup returns CDR1 DFQATT and CDR2 SNEGSKA (reference sequence). The CDR3 reads CSARDYLDREDGDYTF. In nucleotides, the CDR3 is TGCAGTGCTAGAGATTACCTCGACAGGGAGGATGGTGACTACACCTTC.

A single count supports this clonotype. The genes are TRBV20-1 and TRBJ1-1; no reliable D call. The germline V gene has CDR1 DFQATT and CDR2 SNEGSKA (reference sequence). This CDR3 is built from 12 residues. V dropped 2 bases and J dropped 0 bases, with 4 bases sitting between them. The CDR3 nucleotides read TGCAGTGCTAGACGGCTGAACACTGAAGCTTTCTTT. Encoded protein: CSARRLNTEAFF.

This clonotype was seen a single time. The chain carries TRBV6-6 and TRBJ1-6; 9 bases match TRBD1. The CDR3 is 14 amino acids. V lost 6 bases to trimming and J lost 9 bases; unmatched junction nucleotides: 6. The germline CDR1 and CDR2 sequences are MNHNY and SVGAGI (reference sequence). The CDR3 nucleotides are TGTGCCAGCAGAACGACAGGGGGTGGTTCACCCCTCCACTTT. Translating gives CASRTTGGGSPLHF.

Only a few counts were recorded for this clonotype. The CDR3 coding sequence is TGTGCCAGCAGTCTAGCCCGAACAGGTTTATATGGCTACACCTTC. It translates to CASSLARTGLYGYTF. The rearrangement links TRBV7-9 to TRBJ1-2; TRBD1 might be the D (5 bases). Trimming took off 6 bases at V and 5 bases at J, with 19 bases between the two ends. This CDR3 region has 15 residues. The V gene's germline CDR1 is SEHNR and CDR2 FQNEAQ (reference sequence).